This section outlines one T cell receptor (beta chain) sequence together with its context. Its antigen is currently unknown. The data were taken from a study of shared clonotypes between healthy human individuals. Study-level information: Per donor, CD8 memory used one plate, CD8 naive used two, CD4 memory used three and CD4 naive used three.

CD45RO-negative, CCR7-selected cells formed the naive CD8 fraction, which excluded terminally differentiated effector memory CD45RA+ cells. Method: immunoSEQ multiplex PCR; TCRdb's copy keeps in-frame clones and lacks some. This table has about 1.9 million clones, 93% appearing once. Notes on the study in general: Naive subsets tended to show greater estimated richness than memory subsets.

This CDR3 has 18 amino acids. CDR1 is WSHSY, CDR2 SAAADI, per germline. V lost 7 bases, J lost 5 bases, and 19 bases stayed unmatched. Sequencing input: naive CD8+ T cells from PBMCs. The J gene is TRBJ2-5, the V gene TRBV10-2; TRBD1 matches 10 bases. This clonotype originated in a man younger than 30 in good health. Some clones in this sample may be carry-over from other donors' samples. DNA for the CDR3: TGCGCCAGCACAGAGGACAGGGGGGGTGAACGGGATAGGGAGACCCAGTACTTC. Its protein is CASTEDRGGERDRETQYF.